This T cell receptor beta chain was captured in a study of response to subunit inactivated influenza vaccine. Notes on the study in general: Authors suggested few new T cells are recruited by each seasonal influenza vaccination.

In TCRdb, the RT-PCR reads were re-called with MiXCR into one record per CDR3 protein. The repertoire holds 550,000 to 800,000 distinct CDR3 sequences, with approximately 15% as singletons. The CDR3 is 12 residues long. Trimming removed 3 bases at V and 8 bases at J, with 10 bases between. With regard to this clonotype: Antigen: not known.

The receptor's source is a man over 45 who received an inactivated influenza vaccine. Here the sequenced sample was PBMCs from blood, taken 14 to 15 days before vaccination. The chain couples TRBV12-3 or TRBV12-4 to TRBJ2-5, with unresolved D. As DNA, the CDR3 is TGTGCCAGCAGTTTTTCACCTATAACCCAGTACTTC. Encoded protein: CASSFSPITQYF.